This T cell receptor (beta chain) was captured by sequencing in a study of shared clonotypes between healthy human individuals (dated by TCRdb to between 2020 and 2021). Background for the entire study: The cohort comprised two women and a few men aged 18 to 49 years. To estimate repertoire size and how much clonotype sharing occurs between individuals, the study deeply sequenced the blood TCR repertoires of a handful of healthy adults. To increase sequencing depth and limit assay-specific biases, TCR repertoire library preparation and sequencing were carried out by different laboratories using diverse techniques. For each donor, CD4 naive and CD4 memory were each given three plates, CD8 naive was given two plates, and CD8 memory was given one plate. Between about 0.94 and 8.9 billion PBMCs per donor were obtained by leukapheresis. Overall results and qualifications from the work: Naive subsets generally had larger estimated clonotype richness than memory subsets. Based on pairwise subsampling, the degree of clonotype sharing among donors was expected to be affected by sequencing depth. Clonotypes shared by all four sorted-subset donors showed higher generation probabilities than non-shared clonotypes. Only blood was sampled, and tissue TCR repertoires likely differ from those in blood. Because the study included a small number of donors, the genetic and exposure-history diversity represented was limited. Sharing across several donors was observed for around 5% of naive CD4, about 3.2% of naive CD8, over 2% of memory CD4, and around 0.4% of memory CD8 clonotypes. Even with the large sequencing depth, rarefaction of the sorted-subset datasets indicated that sequencing was incomplete.

CD8 naive samples were CD45RO-negative cells positively selected for CCR7, giving a CD45RA+CCR7+ population that excluded TemRA cells. The donors were healthy, HIV-negative adults who had no recently reported acute infections or vaccinations. All donors were Caucasian adults living in Nashville, Tennessee, USA. Blood was collected by leukapheresis, and PBMCs were isolated by Ficoll-Histopaque density gradient centrifugation and then cryopreserved in liquid nitrogen vapor phase. Analytical flow cytometry was used to check the purity and quantity of each magnetically sorted T cell population. Each sorted fraction had its genomic DNA isolated and then quantified by UV absorbance on a Nanodrop 2000c. Using the deep immunoSEQ assay, TCR CDR3 regions were amplified from genomic DNA by multiplex PCR. Extracted genomic DNA from each cell subset was spread evenly across all wells of several immunoSEQ 96-well plates, with each plate serving as a replicate. For sorted subsets, each replicate PCR was loaded with 200 to 250 ng genomic DNA, equivalent to 30,000 to 35,000 T cell genomes. The purified libraries were quantified using a Qubit 3.0 fluorometer, sized with a Bioanalyzer 2100, and then quantified again using the KAPA Library Quantification kit. Every immunoSEQ 96-well plate was sequenced on a separate single-read 150-cycle Illumina NextSeq 550 flow cell. Under the source paper's analysis protocol: Because only junctional sequences without quality scores were contained in the immunoSEQ output, filtering matching that applied to full-length reads could not be performed. Sequences were annotated with PyIR, a Python wrapper for IgBLAST v1.9, and V/J genes and CDR3 were assigned using IMGT germline references. Any read was removed if the V/J assignment was weak (E-value above 1e-6), the CDR3 was missing, or the read contained stop codons, out-of-frame junctions, or ambiguous translated residues. V3J clonotypes were defined by identical inferred V gene, J gene, and CDR3 amino acid sequence. Percentage overlap between repertoires was calculated by dividing the number of shared unique clonotypes by the size of the smaller repertoire. Three approaches were used to assess repertoire richness: RTK rarefaction, the Chao1 estimator, and Recon v2.1 estimates of unobserved clonotypes. Generation probabilities for all TCRbeta clonotypes obtained by the gDNA method from four donors were computed using OLGA. Held by TCRdb, this immuneACCESS table contains in-frame sequences only and omits some clones. Under half of the omission traces to an unresolved V gene where checked; the cause of the rest is unknown. D and trimming come from the DNA, and the V and J calls and clone size come from that table. The sample includes 760,000 or so clones, with roughly 96% observed a single time. Under 0.3% of the sample is taken by the ten largest.

Sequences WNHNN (CDR1) and SYGVQD (CDR2) are obtained from the germline V gene (reference sequence). From the cysteine up to the phenylalanine, the CDR3 has a length of 15 residues. Kept here is only the CDR3 DNA, which spans 45 bases and is read in frame from base 1. From V the trimming removes 6 bases and from J it removes 10 bases, while the gene matches leave 14 bases of the junction unaccounted for. As to this clone: This clone's antigen is unknown. The input lacks base qualities; no much larger clone sits a single base away.

The chain uses TRBV10-1 and TRBJ2-1; 8 central bases correspond to TRBD2. This clonotype was sampled from a young man in good health. Sequencing was performed on naive CD8+ T cells sorted from blood. The cell subset or site label, read with the paper, signifies: CD45RA+CCR7+. The nucleotide sequence is TGCGCCAGCAGCCCGGGACTAGGGGCCCCTAACGAGCAGTTCTTC. Its coded protein is CASSPGLGAPNEQFF.